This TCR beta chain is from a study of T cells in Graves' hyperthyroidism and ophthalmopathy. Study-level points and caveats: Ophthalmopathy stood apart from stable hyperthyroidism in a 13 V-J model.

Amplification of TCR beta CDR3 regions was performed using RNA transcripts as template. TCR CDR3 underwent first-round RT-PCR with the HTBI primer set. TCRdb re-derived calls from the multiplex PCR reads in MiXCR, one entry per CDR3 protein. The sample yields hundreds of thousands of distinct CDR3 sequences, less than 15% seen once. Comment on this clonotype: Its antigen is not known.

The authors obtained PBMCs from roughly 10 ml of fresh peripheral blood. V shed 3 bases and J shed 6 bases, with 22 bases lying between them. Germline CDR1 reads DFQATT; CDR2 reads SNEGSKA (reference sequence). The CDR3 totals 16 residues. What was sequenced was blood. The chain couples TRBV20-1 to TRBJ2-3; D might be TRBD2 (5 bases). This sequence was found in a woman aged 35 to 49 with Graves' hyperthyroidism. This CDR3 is CSARAGGRGGMDTQYF. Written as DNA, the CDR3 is TGCAGTGCTAGGGCGGGCGGACGAGGCGGTATGGATACGCAGTATTTT.